Shown below are 32 T cell receptor beta chains from a single sample sequenced in a study of blood T cell repertoires in COVID-19. Libraries were prepared by immunoSEQ multiplex PCR; TCRdb keeps only in-frame clonotypes and omits some of them. In the table there are fewer than 70,000 clones, 80% to 90% of which are singletons. Sequencing was performed on peripheral blood. The receptors stem from a woman aged 55-69 years with acute or convalescent COVID-19.

The V call is TRBV6-1, the J call TRBJ2-1; TRBD1 aligns across 7 bases. CDR1 and CDR2 (germline): MNHNS, SASEGT. V was clipped by 1 base and J by 7 bases; unmatched bases: 10. The CDR3 has 16 residues. The chain's CDR3 is CASSEDIGGFRNEQFF. In DNA, the CDR3 is TGTGCCAGCAGTGAAGATATAGGGGGCTTTAGGAATGAGCAGTTCTTC.

This chain uses TRBV6-1 with TRBJ1-3; D is possibly TRBD1 (5 bases). This CDR3 spans 15 amino acids. The V end lost 1 base, the J end lost 2 bases, and 9 bases lay between the germline ends. The germline CDR1 and CDR2 sequences are MNHNS and SASEGT. The CDR3, as DNA: TGTGCCAGCAGTGAAGGGAAGGGGCCTGGAAACACCATATATTTT. Translation: CASSEGKGPGNTIYF.

This clone occurred once. The CDR3, as DNA: TGTGCCAGCAGCTTGGACAGGATAAGCTATGGCTACACCTTC. This gives the protein CASSLDRISYGYTF. V is TRBV7-9 and J is TRBJ1-2, with 7 bases identical to TRBD1. CDR1 is SEHNR and CDR2 is FQNEAQ in the germline V gene (reference sequence). This CDR3 has 14 amino acids. V gave up 3 bases and J gave up 4 bases; unmatched junction bases: 5.

The V call is TRBV11-2, the J call TRBJ1-2, with 7 positions matching TRBD1. V was clipped by 5 bases and J by 7 bases; unmatched bases: 7. Germline V gene lookup returns CDR1 SGHAT and CDR2 FQNNGV. This CDR3 comprises 13 residues. Here the CDR3 DNA reads TGTGCCAGCAGCCCTCAGGGGGAGAGTGGCTACACCTTC. Its protein product is CASSPQGESGYTF.

The chain employs TRBV9 and TRBJ1-6, with 9 bases identical to TRBD1. Germline loops: CDR1 SGDLS, CDR2 YYNGEE. V gave up 0 bases and J gave up 7 bases; unmatched junction bases: 2. This CDR3 region has 15 residues. The CDR3 loop is CASSVGTGVNSPLHF. CDR3 nucleotides: TGTGCCAGCAGCGTAGGGACAGGGGTCAATTCACCCCTCCACTTT.

The table lists this clone with a count of one. The chain couples TRBV7-3 to TRBJ1-5, with no clear D. Germline V gene sequence: CDR1 SGHTA, CDR2 FQGTGA. The CDR3 contains 12 residues. V was cut by 4 bases and J by 6 bases, with 7 bases left in between. The CDR3 reads CASSSRIQPQHF. CDR3 nucleotide sequence: TGTGCCAGCAGCTCGAGAATTCAGCCCCAGCATTTT.

Concerning this clone: Other DNA sequences within the sample encode an identical CDR3. The chain employs TRBV30 and TRBJ1-1; D possibly corresponds to TRBD1 (5 bases). V lost 1 base and J lost 1, with 7 bases in between. The CDR3 runs 13 residues. Looked up from germline, CDR1 is GTSNPN and CDR2 is SVGIG (reference sequence). CDR3 protein: CAWSGQGNTEAFF. Written as DNA, the CDR3 is TGTGCCTGGAGTGGGCAGGGGAACACTGAAGCTTTCTTT.

The chain combines TRBV29-1 with TRBJ2-7; the match to TRBD2 covers 13 bases. Germline V lookup: CDR1 SQVTM, CDR2 ANQGSEA. The trim removed 7 bases at V and 7 bases at J, leaving 13 bases unmatched. This CDR3 region has 15 residues. The CDR3 region has the DNA TGCAGCGGCCGGACTAGCGGGGGCTCCATAGGGGAGCAGTACTTC. Amino acid sequence: CSGRTSGGSIGEQYF.

The chain is built from TRBV10-3 and TRBJ2-5; perhaps TRBD1 as D (5 bases). V lost 6 bases and J 7 bases, leaving 12 bases between the germline ends. The CDR3 length is 12 residues. Germline-derived CDR1 and CDR2 are ENHRY and SYGVKD. This CDR3 reads CAIRDSELTQYF. CDR3 nucleotides: TGTGCCATCAGAGACAGCGAACTGACCCAGTACTTC.

A few counts support this clone. V is TRBV5-1 and J is TRBJ1-1, with D perhaps TRBD1 (5 bases). Germline V CDR1 and CDR2: SGHRS, YFSETQ. The CDR3 consists of 13 residues. The V and J ends lost 4 bases and 6 bases respectively, with 13 bases between them. CDR3 sequence: CASSPDVGAEAFF. The CDR3 DNA reads as TGCGCCAGCAGCCCTGACGTAGGGGCTGAAGCTTTCTTT. Complete variable domain (other parts from reference TRBV5-1 and TRBJ1-1): KAGVTQTPRYLIKTRGQQVTLSCSPISGHRSVSWYQQTPGQGLQFLFEYFSETQRNKGNFPGRFSGRQFSNSRSEMNVSTLELGDSALYLCASSPDVGAEAFFGQGTRLTVV.

This clone was observed a few times. This chain connects TRBV5-1 to TRBJ2-7; 7 bases line up with TRBD1. J lost 0 bases, V lost 4 bases, and 4 bases had no gene match. The V gene's germline CDR1 is SGHRS and CDR2 YFSETQ. The CDR3 sequence is 14 residues long. The DNA for the CDR3 is TGCGCCAGCAGCCACTGGGACAGCTCCTACGAGCAGTACTTC. Translating it yields CASSHWDSSYEQYF. The variable domain in full, with the rest retrieved from reference TRBV5-1 and TRBJ2-7, is KAGVTQTPRYLIKTRGQQVTLSCSPISGHRSVSWYQQTPGQGLQFLFEYFSETQRNKGNFPGRFSGRQFSNSRSEMNVSTLELGDSALYLCASSHWDSSYEQYFGPGTRLTVT.

The chain's CDR3 is CASSPVRDTEAFF. The CDR3 coding sequence is TGTGCCAGCAGCCCAGTCAGGGACACTGAAGCTTTCTTT. The chain employs TRBV6-5 and TRBJ1-1; D is perhaps TRBD1 (5 bases). The germline CDR1 and CDR2 sequences are MNHEY and SVGAGI. CDR3 size: 13 residues. V was pared by 6 bases and J by 3 bases, with 11 bases between.

The chain employs TRBV27 and TRBJ2-5; the D is unclear. This CDR3 has 16 residues. Trimming left V 4 bases short and J 7 bases short, with 22 bases between. Germline CDR1 is MNHEY and CDR2 is SMNVEV (reference sequence). DNA for the CDR3: TGTGCCAGCAGTTATACTGGGTCTAGAGTCCCGAGGACCCAGTACTTC. This translates into CASSYTGSRVPRTQYF.

Turning to this clone: Distinct nucleotide sequences in the sample also encode this CDR3. The chain uses TRBV5-1 and TRBJ2-2; the match to TRBD2 covers 11 bases. This CDR3 is 16 amino acids long. V lost 2 bases and J lost 6; bases outside the gene matches: 6. In germline, CDR1 is SGHRS, CDR2 YFSETQ. The CDR3 region is CASSFLAGGRAGELFF. In nucleotides, the CDR3 is TGCGCCAGCAGCTTCCTAGCGGGGGGTCGTGCCGGGGAGCTGTTTTTT.

The chain carries TRBV7-2 and TRBJ1-6; D gene unclear. In germline, CDR1 is SGHTA, CDR2 FQGNSA. The CDR3 totals 15 residues. V was shortened by 2 bases and J by 9 bases, with 14 bases between the two germline ends. CDR3 loop: CASSLSTGWASPLHF. The CDR3, as DNA: TGTGCCAGCAGCTTATCGACGGGGTGGGCTTCACCCCTCCACTTT.

The gene calls are TRBV29-1 and TRBJ1-1; the D gene is possibly TRBD1 (5 bases). The CDR3 is made up of 12 amino acids. Trimming stripped 0 bases from V and 9 bases from J, with 11 bases between. CDR1 and CDR2 from the germline V gene are SQVTM and ANQGSEA. The CDR3 DNA reads TGCAGCGTTGAAGACGGGACTCAGAAAGCTTTCTTT. Residues: CSVEDGTQKAFF. Full variable domain (remainder filled in from reference TRBV29-1 and TRBJ1-1): SAVISQKPSRDICQRGTSLTIQCQVDSQVTMMFWYRQQPGQSLTLIATANQGSEATYESGFVIDKFPISRPNLTFSTLTVSNMSPEDSSIYLCSVEDGTQKAFFGQGTRLTVV.

The table lists this clone with a count of one. The chain combines TRBV7-2 with TRBJ2-5; a weak D match, TRBD1 (6 bases). Germline CDR1 SGHTA, CDR2 FQGNSA. The CDR3 covers 14 residues. V gave up 4 bases and J gave up 5 bases, with 14 bases separating them. The CDR3 DNA follows: TGTGCCAGCAGCTCCCCAGGGGTTTGGGAGACCCAGTACTTC. As protein: CASSSPGVWETQYF.

The rearrangement links TRBV2 to TRBJ2-7; TRBD1 matches 7 bases. CDR1 SNHLY and CDR2 FYNNEI come from the germline V gene. This CDR3 contains 14 residues. J was trimmed by 0 bases and V by 3 bases; bases with no gene match: 2. CDR3 nucleotides: TGTGCCAGCAGTGATGACAGGGTCTCCTACGAGCAGTACTTC. Encoded protein: CASSDDRVSYEQYF.

The J gene is TRBJ2-7, the V gene TRBV19, with 8 bases lining up with TRBD2. The V gene end was trimmed by 4 bases and the J gene end by 5 bases; junction bases not matched to a gene: 13. This CDR3 contains 16 residues. From germline, CDR1 is LNHDA and CDR2 SQIVND (reference sequence). The CDR3 reads CASSSQKRTSIHEQYF. CDR3 nucleotides: TGTGCCAGTAGTAGCCAAAAACGGACTAGCATCCACGAGCAGTACTTC.

V usage is TRBV5-5 and J usage is TRBJ2-3; a weak D match, TRBD2 (5 bases). Trimming cost V 1 base and J 1 base, with 7 bases left between them. This CDR3 spans 14 amino acids. The germline CDR1 and CDR2 sequences are SGHKS and YYEKEE (reference sequence). CDR3 nucleotides: TGTGCCAGCAGCTTGACGAGGGGCACAGATACGCAGTATTTT. This gives the protein CASSLTRGTDTQYF.

V usage is TRBV6-6 and J usage is TRBJ1-2; D might be TRBD1 (6 bases). V was cut by 7 bases and J by 1 base, with 13 bases left in between. Germline V gene sequence: CDR1 MNHNY, CDR2 SVGAGI (reference sequence). The CDR3 consists of 14 residues. CDR3 bases: TGTGCCAGCACCAAGGACAGAGTTAACTATGGCTACACCTTC. Residues: CASTKDRVNYGYTF.

The V and J genes are TRBV23-1 and TRBJ1-3; D is unresolved. TRBV23-1 is annotated as an ORF whose role is uncertain. CDR3 length equals 14 residues. Trimming removed 3 bases from V and 0 bases from J, with 6 bases in between. The CDR3 DNA is TGCGCCAGCAGTCAGGAGTACTCTGGAAACACCATATATTTT. Protein sequence: CASSQEYSGNTIYF.

This rearrangement joins TRBV3-1 (or the pseudogene TRBV3-2) to TRBJ1-4, with 9 bases lining up with TRBD1. The germline gives CDR1 LGHDT, CDR2 YNNKEL (reference sequence). The V and J ends lost 4 bases and 8 bases, in that order; junction bases with no gene match: 5. CDR3 length equals 14 residues. The CDR3 DNA reads as TGTGCCAGCAGCCGAACAGGGGGCGACGAAAAACTGTTTTTT. Residues: CASSRTGGDEKLFF.

V gene TRBV5-1 combines with J gene TRBJ1-3; 8 nucleotides line up with TRBD1. CDR1 is SGHRS, CDR2 YFSETQ, per germline. The V segment lost 2 bases and the J segment 1 base; nucleotides outside the gene matches: 5. The length of the CDR3 is 16 residues. CDR3 sequence reads: CASSFGTGESGNTIYF. The CDR3 DNA reads TGCGCCAGCAGCTTTGGGACAGGCGAATCTGGAAACACCATATATTTT.

This chain joins TRBV9 and TRBJ1-1; D may be TRBD1 (5 bases). Germline CDR1 reads SGDLS; CDR2 reads YYNGEE. V was trimmed by 10 bases and J by 4 bases, leaving 17 bases between them. There are 13 residues in the CDR3. The CDR3 nucleotides read TGTGCCTCAGCAGCGTCCGGGGGCACTGAAGCTTTCTTT. Amino acids: CASAASGGTEAFF.

V and J are TRBV6-5 and TRBJ1-2, with D perhaps matching TRBD1 (5 bases). V was cut by 4 bases and J by 8 bases, with 11 bases left in between. Germline lookup yields CDR1 MNHEY and CDR2 SVGAGI. The CDR3 covers 12 residues. The CDR3 is CASSLGARGYTF. The CDR3 DNA follows: TGTGCCAGCAGTTTAGGGGCCCGAGGCTACACCTTC.

The chain is built from TRBV6-6 and TRBJ2-3, with a tentative D call TRBD1 (5 bases). The CDR3 contains 13 residues. Trimming removed 8 bases at V and 6 bases at J, with 15 bases between. Germline lookup yields CDR1 MNHNY and CDR2 SVGAGI (reference sequence). CDR3 sequence reads: CASAARVGDTQYF. DNA of the CDR3: TGTGCCAGCGCCGCCAGGGTCGGGGATACGCAGTATTTT.

This chain uses TRBV6-6 with TRBJ1-2; D is perhaps TRBD1 (5 bases). The CDR3 has 13 residues. CDR1 and CDR2 (germline): MNHNY, SVGAGI (reference sequence). V lost 8 bases, J lost 2 bases, and 12 bases lay in between. In nucleotides, the CDR3 is TGTGCCAGCCGTACGACAGTAAACTATGGCTACACCTTC. It translates to CASRTTVNYGYTF.

This clone was observed many times. The CDR3 loop is CASSDRVTYEQYF. In DNA form, the CDR3 reads TGTGCCAGCAGTGACAGGGTGACCTACGAGCAGTACTTC. The chain has TRBV6-1 and TRBJ2-7, with a possible D match to TRBD1 (5 bases). Deletions cut 3 bases from V and 2 bases from J, with 8 bases between. The CDR3 extends over 13 amino acids. Per germline, CDR1 MNHNS and CDR2 SASEGT.

This chain links TRBV15 with TRBJ1-3; 7 bases line up with TRBD1. The CDR3 is 16 amino acids. V lost 4 bases to trimming and J lost 0 bases; unmatched junction nucleotides: 6. Per germline, CDR1 LNHNV and CDR2 YYDKDF (reference sequence). The DNA of the CDR3 is TGTGCCACCAGCACAGGGGGAGTCTCCTCTGGAAACACCATATATTTT. It codes for CATSTGGVSSGNTIYF.

The chain couples TRBV30 to TRBJ2-1, with D perhaps TRBD1 (5 bases). The CDR3 covers 15 residues. Per germline, CDR1 GTSNPN and CDR2 SVGIG (reference sequence). The germline V and J ends were trimmed by 1 base and 4 bases, with 14 bases remaining between them. CDR3 nucleotide sequence: TGTGCCTGGAGTGGGGGCAGGGCCTTATACAATGAGCAGTTCTTC. Translation: CAWSGGRALYNEQFF.

The chain joins TRBV6-5 to TRBJ1-5; D is uncertain. This CDR3 is built from 12 residues. V gave up 4 bases and J gave up 5 bases, with 6 bases separating them. Per germline, CDR1 MNHEY and CDR2 SVGAGI. CDR3 region: CASSSVDQPQHF. The CDR3 nucleotides read TGTGCCAGCAGTTCGGTGGATCAGCCCCAGCATTTT.